The T cell receptor beta chain described here comes from a study of cytomegalovirus exposure and HLA in healthy donors. For the study at large: The roughly 120 validation repertoires matched the 500 to 750 first-cohort repertoires in platform, a later analysis reported.

Libraries were prepared by immunoSEQ multiplex PCR; TCRdb keeps only in-frame clonotypes and omits some of them. The table has 150,000 to 200,000 clones, 85% seen once. This clone was picked up one time. Its antigen is unidentified. Overall study results and limits: Researchers counted around 180 TCR beta chains as cytomegalovirus-associated.

The donors were members of the roughly 120-subject validation cohort (separate from the roughly 700-subject first cohort). The receptor was isolated from a man between 25 and 39 years old in good health and CMV-seropositive. Sequencing was performed on PBMCs.

Here the CDR3 DNA reads TGTGCCAGCACCTGGCGGGGGGCTGGTGGTCAGCCCCAGCATTTT. Translating it yields CASTWRGAGGQPQHF. The chain combines TRBV5-8 with TRBJ1-5, with D possibly TRBD1 on 6 matching bases. The germline gives CDR1 SGHTS, CDR2 YDEGEE. This CDR3 is built from 15 residues. V shed 6 bases and J shed 6 bases, with 19 bases lying between them.